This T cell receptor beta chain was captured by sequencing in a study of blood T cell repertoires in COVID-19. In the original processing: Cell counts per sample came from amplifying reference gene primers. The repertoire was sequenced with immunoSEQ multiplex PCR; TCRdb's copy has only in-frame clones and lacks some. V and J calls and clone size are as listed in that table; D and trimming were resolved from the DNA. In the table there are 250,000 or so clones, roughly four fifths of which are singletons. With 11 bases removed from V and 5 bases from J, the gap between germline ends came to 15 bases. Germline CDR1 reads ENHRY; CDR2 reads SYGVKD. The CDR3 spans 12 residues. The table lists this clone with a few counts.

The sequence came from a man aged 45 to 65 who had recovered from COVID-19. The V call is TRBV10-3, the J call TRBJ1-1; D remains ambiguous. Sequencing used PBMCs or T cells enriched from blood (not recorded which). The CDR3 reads CAARVGGTEAFF. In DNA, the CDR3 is TGTGCCGCCCGGGTCGGTGGGACTGAAGCTTTCTTT.